This T cell receptor beta chain was documented in a study of blood T cell repertoires in COVID-19. The overall study: COVID-19 samples from acute and convalescent phases originated in the United States, Italy and Spain.

The V gene end was trimmed by 8 bases and the J gene end by 2 bases; junction bases not matched to a gene: 12. In germline, CDR1 is SQVTM, CDR2 ANQGSEA. CDR3 length: 16 residues. This clone was observed a few times. Participants were placed into cohorts based on the clinical history they reported. Per the study methods: Estimation of nucleated cell counts relied on the amplification of reference gene primers. TCRdb's copy holds only in-frame clones and misses some; the assay was immunoSEQ multiplex PCR. V and J calls plus clone size are reproduced from that table; the DNA served to infer D and trimming. Here the sample spans about 210,000 clones, 70% to 90% being singletons.

The TCR sequence derives from a man aged 40-55 years who had recovered from COVID-19. The sequencing input was PBMCs or T cells enriched from blood (not recorded which). The chain links TRBV29-1 to TRBJ1-1, with TRBD1 matching 12 bases. The CDR3: CSPWGGQGAINTEAFF. In nucleotides, the CDR3 is TGCAGCCCGTGGGGGGGACAGGGGGCGATTAACACTGAAGCTTTCTTT.